These 14 T cell receptor beta chains share one sample of origin, sequenced in a study of shared clonotypes between healthy human individuals. Sequencing used immunoSEQ multiplex PCR; TCRdb keeps in-frame clones, though not all of them. The sample records approximately 980,000 clones, roughly 72% being singletons. The sample taken for sequencing was memory CD4+ T cells sorted from blood. The subset denotes: CD45RA-negative fraction. The receptors stem from a man in his late teens or twenties in good health.

The chain uses TRBV28 and TRBJ1-2, with 8 positions matching TRBD1. Germline values: CDR1 MDHEN, CDR2 SYDVKM. The junction had 10 bases not matched to a gene; V was cut back by 6 bases and J by 4 bases. The CDR3 covers 15 residues. CDR3 DNA: TGTGCCAGCAGCCCCCAGCTGGGGACAGGCTATGGCTACACCTTC. It codes for CASSPQLGTGYGYTF.

The sample holds one count of this clone. The gene calls are TRBV30 and TRBJ1-6; D gene ambiguous. The CDR3 sequence is 17 residues long. Germline CDR1 reads GTSNPN; CDR2 reads SVGIG (reference sequence). Trimming stripped 0 bases from V and 0 bases from J, with 12 bases between. The CDR3 bases are TGTGCCTGGAGTGTTGATGCTCGAAGCTCCTATAATTCACCCCTCCACTTT. The encoded protein is CAWSVDARSSYNSPLHF.

V gene TRBV4-1 combines with J gene TRBJ2-3; D unresolved. CDR3 length: 15 residues. The V end lost 4 bases, the J end lost 6 bases, and 17 bases lay between the germline ends. Germline CDR1 is MGHRA and CDR2 is YSYEKL. The CDR3 loop is CASSPLLAPGDTQYF. The CDR3 DNA reads as TGCGCCAGCAGCCCCCTTCTGGCTCCCGGGGATACGCAGTATTTT.

The genes are TRBV19 and TRBJ2-6; perhaps TRBD1 as D (7 bases). CDR3 size: 16 residues. Trimming pared 11 bases from V and 2 bases from J, leaving 19 bases between. The germline gives CDR1 LNHDA, CDR2 SQIVND (reference sequence). The CDR3 reads CAAASRGRTGANVLTF. The CDR3 DNA reads as TGTGCCGCTGCTTCCAGGGGGAGGACTGGGGCCAACGTCCTGACTTTC.

The V call is TRBV2, the J call TRBJ2-1; 12 positions agree with TRBD1. After removal of 6 bases from V and 6 bases from J, the junction contained 9 bases not matched to a gene. CDR3 size: 16 residues. Germline V gives CDR1 SNHLY, CDR2 FYNNEI. The CDR3 here is CASSDPGTGGFNEQFF. As DNA, the CDR3 is TGTGCCAGCAGCGACCCAGGGACAGGGGGCTTCAATGAGCAGTTCTTC. The full variable domain, rest sourced from reference TRBV2 and TRBJ2-1, is EPEVTQTPSHQVTQMGQEVILRCVPISNHLYFYWYRQILGQKVEFLVSFYNNEISEKSEIFDDQFSVERPDGSNFTLKIRSTKLEDSAMYFCASSDPGTGGFNEQFFGPGTRLTVL.

This chain uses TRBV13 with TRBJ1-1; D is unresolved. This CDR3 is 13 amino acids long. Trimming stripped 5 bases from V and 10 bases from J, with 17 bases between. Germline CDR1 PRHDT, CDR2 FYEKMQ (reference sequence). The CDR3 coding sequence is TGTGCCAGCAGCCGTCGGGATGGCGCCCTAGCTTTCTTT. Its translation is CASSRRDGALAFF.

DNA of the CDR3: TGTGCCAGCAGCTTGGTCGGGGGAAGGAGCTCCTACGAGCAGTACTTC. Its protein is CASSLVGGRSSYEQYF. The gene calls are TRBV5-7 and TRBJ2-7, with D maybe TRBD2 (6 bases). TRBV5-7 counts as an open reading frame of uncertain function. The CDR3 is made up of 16 amino acids. Trimming cost V 0 bases and J 0 bases, with 13 bases left between them.

In nucleotides, the CDR3 is TGTGCCAGCAGTTACGACTCTTCCTACGAGCAGTACTTC. Its translation is CASSYDSSYEQYF. V gene TRBV6-6 combines with J gene TRBJ2-7; D is ambiguous. The CDR3 covers 13 residues. The V gene lost 2 bases and the J gene lost 1 base, with 6 bases spanning the gap. Germline lookup yields CDR1 MNHNY and CDR2 SVGAGI (reference sequence).

CDR3 in DNA: TGTGCCAGCAGCCGCGGGGGCCGGGGAGGAACTGAAGCTTTCTTT. Its translation: CASSRGGRGGTEAFF. This chain uses TRBV5-6 with TRBJ1-1; perhaps TRBD1 as D (6 bases). V gave up 4 bases and J gave up 5 bases, with 18 bases separating them. CDR1 and CDR2 from the germline V gene are SGHDT and YYEEEE. CDR3 length equals 15 residues.

This rearrangement joins TRBV28 to TRBJ1-2; 7 positions match TRBD1. V gave up 5 bases and J gave up 4 bases; unmatched junction bases: 4. Germline assignment: CDR1 MDHEN and CDR2 SYDVKM. The CDR3 spans 13 residues. CDR3 in amino acids: CASSPGTVYGYTF. DNA of the CDR3: TGTGCCAGCAGTCCGGGGACAGTCTATGGCTACACCTTC.

This clone was picked up many times. J is TRBJ2-7 and V is TRBV11-3; D gene unclear. The CDR3 is 12 amino acids. The V end lost 1 base, the J end lost 7 bases, and 8 bases lay between the germline ends. Looked up from germline, CDR1 is SGHNT and CDR2 is YENEEA. The CDR3 nucleotides are TGTGCCAGCAGCTTAGGACCTCTAGAGCAGTACTTC. Protein sequence: CASSLGPLEQYF.

This clone was recorded only once. The chain uses TRBV5-4 and TRBJ1-2; TRBD1 is a possible D gene (5 bases). Between the trimmed V and J ends, which lost 6 bases and 0 bases, there was a span of 15 bases. The CDR3 totals 15 residues. The V gene's germline CDR1 is SGHNT and CDR2 YYREEE (reference sequence). CDR3 sequence: CASTRGGVTNYGYTF. As DNA, the CDR3 is TGTGCCAGCACCCGGGGGGGGGTAACTAACTATGGCTACACCTTC.

V and J are TRBV11-2 and TRBJ2-7, with D hard to call. V was pared by 5 bases and J by 2 bases, with 4 bases between. CDR3 length: 11 residues. Germline lookup yields CDR1 SGHAT and CDR2 FQNNGV. CDR3 sequence: CASSTAYEQYF. CDR3 bases: TGTGCCAGCAGCACAGCCTACGAGCAGTACTTC.

This clone was counted between two and nine times. V and J are TRBV7-6 and TRBJ2-1; 8 bases align to TRBD2. Germline values: CDR1 SGHVS, CDR2 FNYEAQ. The CDR3 covers 15 residues. Losses at the gene ends were 2 bases for V and 7 bases for J; bases not matched to a gene: 7. The CDR3 bases are TGTGCCAGCAGCTTATTTAGGGCGGGAGGAAATGAGCAGTTCTTC. Protein: CASSLFRAGGNEQFF.